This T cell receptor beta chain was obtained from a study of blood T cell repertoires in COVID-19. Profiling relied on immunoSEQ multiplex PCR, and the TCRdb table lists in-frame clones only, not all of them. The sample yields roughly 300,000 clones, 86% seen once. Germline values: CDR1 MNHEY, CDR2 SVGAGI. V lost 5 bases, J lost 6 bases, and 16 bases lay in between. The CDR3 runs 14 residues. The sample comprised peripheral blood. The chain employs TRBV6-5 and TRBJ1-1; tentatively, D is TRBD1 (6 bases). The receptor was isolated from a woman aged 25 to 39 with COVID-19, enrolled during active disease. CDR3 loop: CASSTTRGGPEAFF. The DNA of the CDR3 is TGTGCCAGCAGTACGACCAGGGGAGGGCCTGAAGCTTTCTTT.